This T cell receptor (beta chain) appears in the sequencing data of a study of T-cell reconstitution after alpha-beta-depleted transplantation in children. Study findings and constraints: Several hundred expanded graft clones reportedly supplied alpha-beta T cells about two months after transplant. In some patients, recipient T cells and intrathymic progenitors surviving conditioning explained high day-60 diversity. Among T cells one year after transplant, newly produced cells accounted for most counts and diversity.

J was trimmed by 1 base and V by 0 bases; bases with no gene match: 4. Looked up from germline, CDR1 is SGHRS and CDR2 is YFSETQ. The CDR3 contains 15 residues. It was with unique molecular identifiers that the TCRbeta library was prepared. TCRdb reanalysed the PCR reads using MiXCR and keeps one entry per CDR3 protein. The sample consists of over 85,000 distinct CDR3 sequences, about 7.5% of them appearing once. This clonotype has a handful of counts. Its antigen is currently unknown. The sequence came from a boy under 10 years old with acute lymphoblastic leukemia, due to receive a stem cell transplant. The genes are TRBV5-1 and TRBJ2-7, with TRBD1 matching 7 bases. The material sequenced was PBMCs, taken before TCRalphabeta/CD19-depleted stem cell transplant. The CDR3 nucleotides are TGCGCCAGCAGCTTGGGACAGGGCCGATCCTACGAGCAGTACTTC. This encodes CASSLGQGRSYEQYF.